The subject of this entry is one TCR beta chain. Its antigen is currently unknown. The entry originates in a study of cytomegalovirus exposure and HLA in healthy donors. Study context: Of all 360 or so donors who were genotyped, about 80% belonged to the Caucasian-associated ancestry cluster. Whole-study results and caveats: Compared with the roughly 700-donor mean, an Asian-associated ancestry cluster reportedly had fewer N-insertions, according to a later analysis. TCR beta V segments were, for the most part, productive about 90% or about 30% of the time in an earlier analysis. Per published accounts, TCR beta sequences correctly predicted the HLA-A and HLA-B alleles of most subjects.

Primers: 60 Vbeta forward and 13 Jbeta reverse. Sequencing was performed with immunoSEQ multiplex PCR; in TCRdb, only in-frame clones are kept and a portion is missing. The sample shows more than 90,000 clones, 78% of them seen only once. Germline V CDR1 and CDR2: MDHEN, SYDVKM. This CDR3 region has 14 residues. The V end was cut by 3 bases, the J end by 4 bases, with 12 bases between. The chain uses TRBV28 and TRBJ1-2; D is possibly TRBD1 (6 bases). The sequencing input was PBMCs. The source is a woman aged 60 to 75 in good health and CMV-seronegative. The CDR3 sequence is CASSLGDTGYGYTF. The CDR3 DNA sequence: TGTGCCAGCAGTTTGGGGGACACGGGCTATGGCTACACCTTC.